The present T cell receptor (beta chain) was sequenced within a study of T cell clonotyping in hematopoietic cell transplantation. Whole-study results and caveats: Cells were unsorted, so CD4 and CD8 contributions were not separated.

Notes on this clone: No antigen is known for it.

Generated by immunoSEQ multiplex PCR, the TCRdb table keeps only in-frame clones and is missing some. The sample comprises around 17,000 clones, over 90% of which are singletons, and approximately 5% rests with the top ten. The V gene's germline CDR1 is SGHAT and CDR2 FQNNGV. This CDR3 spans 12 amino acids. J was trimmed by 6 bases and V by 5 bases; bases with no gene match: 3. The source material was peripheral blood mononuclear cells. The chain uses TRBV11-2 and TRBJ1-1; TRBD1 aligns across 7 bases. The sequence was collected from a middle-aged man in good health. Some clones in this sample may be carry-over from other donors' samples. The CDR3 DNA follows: TGTGCCAGCAGCCGGGGGACAGCTGAAGCTTTCTTT. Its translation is CASSRGTAEAFF. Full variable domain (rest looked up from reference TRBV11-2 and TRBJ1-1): EAGVAQSPRYKIIEKRQSVAFWCNPISGHATLYWYQQILGQGPKLLIQFQNNGVVDDSQLPKDRFSAERLKGVDSTLKIQPAKLEDSAVYLCASSRGTAEAFFGQGTRLTVV.